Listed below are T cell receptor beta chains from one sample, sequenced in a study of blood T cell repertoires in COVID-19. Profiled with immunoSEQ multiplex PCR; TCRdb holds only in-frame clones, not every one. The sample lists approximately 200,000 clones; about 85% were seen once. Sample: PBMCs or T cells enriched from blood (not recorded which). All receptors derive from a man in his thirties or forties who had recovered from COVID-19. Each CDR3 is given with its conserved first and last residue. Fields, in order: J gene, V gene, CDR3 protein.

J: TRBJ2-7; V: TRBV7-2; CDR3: CASSISGGPYEQYF
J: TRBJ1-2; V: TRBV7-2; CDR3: CASSPKSGTGASSGYTF
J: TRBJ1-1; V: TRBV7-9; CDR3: CASSPGGGHGAFF
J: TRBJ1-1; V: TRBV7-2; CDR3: CASSPPGQGMNTEAFF
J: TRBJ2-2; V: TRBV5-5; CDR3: CASSPRTGGNTGELFF
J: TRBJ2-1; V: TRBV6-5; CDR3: CASSSLGTGDNEQFF
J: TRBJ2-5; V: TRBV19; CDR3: CSGETQYF
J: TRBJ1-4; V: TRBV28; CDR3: CASSLSAQGEEKLFF
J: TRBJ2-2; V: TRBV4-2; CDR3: CASSQRGAISLTGELFF
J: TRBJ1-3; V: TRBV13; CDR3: CASSPLFGNTIYF
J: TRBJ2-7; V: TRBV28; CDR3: CASSLVGAGAYEQYF
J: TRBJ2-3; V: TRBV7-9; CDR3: CASSLGTRGRNTQYF
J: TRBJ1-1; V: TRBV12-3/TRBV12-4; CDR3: CASSLQEGLEAFF
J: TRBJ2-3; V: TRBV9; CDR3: CASSVAGGRGTDTQYF
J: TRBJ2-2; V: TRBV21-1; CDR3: CASSKEPGQRNTGELFF
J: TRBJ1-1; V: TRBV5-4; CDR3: CASRYGTVNTEAFF
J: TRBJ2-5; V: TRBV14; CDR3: CASSQAQDSQETQYF
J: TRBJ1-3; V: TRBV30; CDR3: CAWSVAPLNTIYF
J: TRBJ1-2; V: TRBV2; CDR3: CASSELGQGYGYTF
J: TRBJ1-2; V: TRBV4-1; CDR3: CASSQDVGRVGYGYTF
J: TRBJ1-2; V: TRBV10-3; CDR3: CAISESITGADGYTF
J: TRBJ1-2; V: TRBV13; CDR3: CASSSGLVGYTF
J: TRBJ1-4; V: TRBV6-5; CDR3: CASSYGGVNEKLFF
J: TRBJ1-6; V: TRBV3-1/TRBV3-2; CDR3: CASRFTRDSPLHF
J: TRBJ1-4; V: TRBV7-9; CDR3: CASSLEGRLNEKLFF
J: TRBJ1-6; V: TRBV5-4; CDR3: CASSLGTGNSPLHF
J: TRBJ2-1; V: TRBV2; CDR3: CASSEDWKSYNEQFF
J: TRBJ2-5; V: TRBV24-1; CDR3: CATRGSSGQETQYF
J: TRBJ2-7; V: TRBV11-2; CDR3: CASSLEGREQYF
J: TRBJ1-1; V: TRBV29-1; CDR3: CSVVPFLNTEAFF
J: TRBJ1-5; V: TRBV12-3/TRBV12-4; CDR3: CASSLQTEQPQHF
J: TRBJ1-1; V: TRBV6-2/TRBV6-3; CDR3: CASSSGQGSTEAFF
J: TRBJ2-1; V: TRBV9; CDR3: CASSVGGGEQFF
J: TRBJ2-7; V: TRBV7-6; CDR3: CASSLAGQGSLRPYEQYF
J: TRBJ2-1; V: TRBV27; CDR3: CASVTARGYRLAGLNEQFF
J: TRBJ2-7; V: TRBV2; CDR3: CASSAVRGEQYF
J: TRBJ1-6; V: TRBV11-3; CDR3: CASSLSGGNSPLHF
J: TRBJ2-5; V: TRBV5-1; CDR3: CASSLAGYQETQYF
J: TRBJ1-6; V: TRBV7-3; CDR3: CASSRGSYNSPLHF
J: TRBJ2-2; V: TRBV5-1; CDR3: CASSLDTAGTGELFF
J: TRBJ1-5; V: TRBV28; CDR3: CASSGGDRVQPQHF
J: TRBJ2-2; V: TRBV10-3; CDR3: CAISAKQGAFTGELFF
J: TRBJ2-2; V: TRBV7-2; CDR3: CASRLPTGSTGELFF
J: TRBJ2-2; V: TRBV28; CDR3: CASSPRDRGTIGELFF